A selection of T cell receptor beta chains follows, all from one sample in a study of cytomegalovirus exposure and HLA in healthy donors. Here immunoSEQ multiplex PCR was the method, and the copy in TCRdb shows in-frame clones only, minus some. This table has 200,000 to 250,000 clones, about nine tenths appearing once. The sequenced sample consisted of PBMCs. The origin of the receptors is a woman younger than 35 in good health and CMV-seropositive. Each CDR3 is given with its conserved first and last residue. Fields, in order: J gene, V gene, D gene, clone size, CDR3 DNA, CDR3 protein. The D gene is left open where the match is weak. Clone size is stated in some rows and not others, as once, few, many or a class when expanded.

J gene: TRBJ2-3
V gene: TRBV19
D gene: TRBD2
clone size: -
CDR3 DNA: TGTGCCAGTAGGCCCGGGACTAGCGGAACAGATACGCAGTATTTT
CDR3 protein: CASRPGTSGTDTQYF

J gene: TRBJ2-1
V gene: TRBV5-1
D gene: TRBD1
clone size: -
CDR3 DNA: TGCGCCAGCAGCTTGGGACAGGGTCCCTACAATGAGCAGTTCTTC
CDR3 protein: CASSLGQGPYNEQFF

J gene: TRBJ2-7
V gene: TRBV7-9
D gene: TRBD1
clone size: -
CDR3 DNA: TGTGCCAGCATCCCAAGTGGGCAGGGGGCCTACGAGCAGTACTTC
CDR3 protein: CASIPSGQGAYEQYF

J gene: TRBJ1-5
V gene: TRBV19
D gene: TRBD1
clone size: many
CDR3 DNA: TGTGCCAGTAGTTTCACAGGGGGACCCAATCAGCCCCAGCATTTT
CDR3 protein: CASSFTGGPNQPQHF

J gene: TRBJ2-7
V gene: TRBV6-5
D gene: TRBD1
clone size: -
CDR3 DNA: TGTGCCAGCAGTACAGGGGGTTTAAACTACGAGCAGTACTTC
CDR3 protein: CASSTGGLNYEQYF

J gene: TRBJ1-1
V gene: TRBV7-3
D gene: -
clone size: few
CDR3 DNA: TGTGCCAGCAGCTTAAGTCCAGGGATGAACACTGAAGCTTTCTTT
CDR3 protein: CASSLSPGMNTEAFF

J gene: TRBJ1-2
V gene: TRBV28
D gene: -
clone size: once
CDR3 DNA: TGTGCCAGCAGTCTCTTGGGGGGTGGTCGTGGCTACACCTTC
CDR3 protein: CASSLLGGGRGYTF

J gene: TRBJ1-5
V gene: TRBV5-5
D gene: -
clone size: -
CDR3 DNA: TGTGCCAGCAGCTTGGATACGGGTGATCAGCCCCAGCATTTT
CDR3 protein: CASSLDTGDQPQHF

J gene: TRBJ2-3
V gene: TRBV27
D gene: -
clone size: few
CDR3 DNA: TGTGCCAGCAGTTTTTTAGGGAGAGAGACAGATACGCAGTATTTT
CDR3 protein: CASSFLGRETDTQYF

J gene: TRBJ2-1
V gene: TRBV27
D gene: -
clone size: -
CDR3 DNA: TGTGCCAGCACCTTAAGAGGGAACCTAAACAATGAGCAGTTCTTC
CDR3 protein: CASTLRGNLNNEQFF

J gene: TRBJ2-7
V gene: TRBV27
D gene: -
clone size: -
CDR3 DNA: TGTGCCAGCAGTTTCTCGATTGGCCCCTACGAGCAGTACTTC
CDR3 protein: CASSFSIGPYEQYF

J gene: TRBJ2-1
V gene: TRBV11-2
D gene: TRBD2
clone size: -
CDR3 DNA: TGTGCCAGCAGCCGACTAGCGGGAGGGAGGAATGAGCAGTTCTTC
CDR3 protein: CASSRLAGGRNEQFF

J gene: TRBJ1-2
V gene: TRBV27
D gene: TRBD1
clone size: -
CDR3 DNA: TGTGCCAGCAGTTTAGGGACAGGGGATGGCTACACCTTC
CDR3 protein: CASSLGTGDGYTF

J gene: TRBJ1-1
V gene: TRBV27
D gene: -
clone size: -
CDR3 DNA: TGTGCCAGCAGTTTCCGAGGGACTGAAGCTTTCTTT
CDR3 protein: CASSFRGTEAFF

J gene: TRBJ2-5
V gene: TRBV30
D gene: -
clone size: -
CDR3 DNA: TGTGCCTGGAGTGTACGATGGGAGGCACGGGAGACCCAGTACTTC
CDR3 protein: CAWSVRWEARETQYF

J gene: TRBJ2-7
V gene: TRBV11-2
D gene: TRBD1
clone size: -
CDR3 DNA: TGTGCCAGCAGCCTAACCGGGACAGGAACCTACGAGCAGTACTTC
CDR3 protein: CASSLTGTGTYEQYF

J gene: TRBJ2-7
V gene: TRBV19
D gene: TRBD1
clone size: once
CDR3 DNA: TGTGCCAGTAGTGTCGGACAGGACGAGCAGTACTTC
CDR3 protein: CASSVGQDEQYF

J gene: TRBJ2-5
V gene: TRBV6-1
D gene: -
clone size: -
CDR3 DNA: TGTGCCAGCAGTGAAGTGACAGAAAAGTACCAAGAGACCCAGTACTTC
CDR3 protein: CASSEVTEKYQETQYF

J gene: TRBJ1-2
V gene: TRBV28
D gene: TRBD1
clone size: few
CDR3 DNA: TGTGCCAGCAGTTTATATTCTGGGACAGGGCTCTATGGCTACACCTTC
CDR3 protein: CASSLYSGTGLYGYTF

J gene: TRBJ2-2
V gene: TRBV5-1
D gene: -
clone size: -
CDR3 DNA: TGCGCCAGCAGCTTGTTTTCCCCGCGGGGAGGAGGGACCGGGGAGCTGTTTTTT
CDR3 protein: CASSLFSPRGGGTGELFF

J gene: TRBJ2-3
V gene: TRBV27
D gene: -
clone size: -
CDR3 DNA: TGTGCCAGCAGTTTTTATCCAGATACGCAGTATTTT
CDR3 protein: CASSFYPDTQYF

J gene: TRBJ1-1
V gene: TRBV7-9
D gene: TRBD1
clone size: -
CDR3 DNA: TGTGCCAGCAGCTTGGGACAGGGGGCAAATACTGAAGCTTTCTTT
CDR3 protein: CASSLGQGANTEAFF

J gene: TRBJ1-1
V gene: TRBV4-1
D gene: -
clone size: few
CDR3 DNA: TGCGCCAGCAGCCTCCAGATGAACACTGAAGCTTTCTTT
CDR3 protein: CASSLQMNTEAFF

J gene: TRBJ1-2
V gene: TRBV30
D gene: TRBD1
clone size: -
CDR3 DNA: TGTGCCTGGAGCTCCCCGACAGGGGGCGATCATGGCTACACCTTC
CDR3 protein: CAWSSPTGGDHGYTF

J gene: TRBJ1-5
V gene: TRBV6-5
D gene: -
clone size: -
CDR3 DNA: TGTGCCAGCAAGACACAGGGAGGGAATCAGCCCCAGCATTTT
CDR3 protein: CASKTQGGNQPQHF

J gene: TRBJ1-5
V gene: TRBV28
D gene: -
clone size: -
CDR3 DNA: TGTGCCAGCAGTTTCCAGGACAATCAGCCCCAGCATTTT
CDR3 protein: CASSFQDNQPQHF

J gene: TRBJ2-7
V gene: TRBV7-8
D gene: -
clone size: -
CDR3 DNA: TGTGCCAGCAGCTTAGAGCTCGGGTCCAACTACGAGCAGTACTTC
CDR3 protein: CASSLELGSNYEQYF

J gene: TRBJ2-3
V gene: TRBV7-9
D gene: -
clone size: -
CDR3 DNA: TGTGCCAGCAGTCAAACGGGTACGCAGTATTTT
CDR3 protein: CASSQTGTQYF

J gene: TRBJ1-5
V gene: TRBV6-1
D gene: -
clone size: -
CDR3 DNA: TGTGCCAGCAGTGACAGGGTAAACGATCAGCCCCAGCATTTT
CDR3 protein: CASSDRVNDQPQHF

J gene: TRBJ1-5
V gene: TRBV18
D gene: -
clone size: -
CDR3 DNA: TGTGCCAGCTCATCGACAACGACCCAGCATTTT
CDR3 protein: CASSSTTTQHF

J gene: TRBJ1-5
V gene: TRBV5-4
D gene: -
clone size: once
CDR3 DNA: TGTGCCAGCAGCTCCTACGGGGAGATTGGGAATCAGCCCCAGCATTTT
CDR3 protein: CASSSYGEIGNQPQHF

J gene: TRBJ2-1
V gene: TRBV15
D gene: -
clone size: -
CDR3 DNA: TGTGCCACCAGCAGAGATATAGCGCCTAGGGATGGCAATGAGCAGTTCTTC
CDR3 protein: CATSRDIAPRDGNEQFF

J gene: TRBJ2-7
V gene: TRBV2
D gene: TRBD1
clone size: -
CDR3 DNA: TGTGCCAGCAGTGAAAGACAGGGGGCTGCCTACGAGCAGTACTTC
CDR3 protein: CASSERQGAAYEQYF

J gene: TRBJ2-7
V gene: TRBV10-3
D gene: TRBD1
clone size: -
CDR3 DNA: TGTGCCATCAGTGAGGAACAGCAGGGGGCTGGGTACGAGCAGTACTTC
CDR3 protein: CAISEEQQGAGYEQYF

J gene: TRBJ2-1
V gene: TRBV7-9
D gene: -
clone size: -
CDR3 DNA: TGTGCCAGCTATGGGGGTTCCGGGACACATATCAATGAGCAGTTCTTC
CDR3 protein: CASYGGSGTHINEQFF

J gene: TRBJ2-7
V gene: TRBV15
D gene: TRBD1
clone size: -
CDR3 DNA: TGTGCCACCAGCCCCCTGACAGGGGGCGACGAGAGGGCCTACGAGCAGTACTTC
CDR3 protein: CATSPLTGGDERAYEQYF

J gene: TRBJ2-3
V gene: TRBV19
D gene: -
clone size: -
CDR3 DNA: TGTGCCAGTAGACCGGGGGTTCCGACAGATACGCAGTATTTT
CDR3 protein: CASRPGVPTDTQYF

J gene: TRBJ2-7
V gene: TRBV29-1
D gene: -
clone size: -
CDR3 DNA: TGCAGCGGATTACAGGAGAACTCCTACGAGCAGTACTTC
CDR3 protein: CSGLQENSYEQYF

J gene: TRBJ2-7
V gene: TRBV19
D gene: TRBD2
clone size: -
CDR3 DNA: TGTGCCAGTAGTTTTGCTAGCGGGGACGGCGAGCAGTACTTC
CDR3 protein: CASSFASGDGEQYF

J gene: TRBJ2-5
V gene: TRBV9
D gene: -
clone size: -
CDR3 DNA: TGTGCCAGCAGCCCTGGGGGCCTGGAGACCCAGTACTTC
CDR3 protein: CASSPGGLETQYF

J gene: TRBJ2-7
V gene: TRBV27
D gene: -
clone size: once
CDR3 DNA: TGTGCCAGCAGGTTGAGTGGGCCAAAAGACCACTACGAGCAGTACTTC
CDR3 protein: CASRLSGPKDHYEQYF

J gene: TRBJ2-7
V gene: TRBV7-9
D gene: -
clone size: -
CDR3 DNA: TGTGCCAGCAGCTTAGCGACGGGTTTCACTAGCTCCTACGAGCAGTACTTC
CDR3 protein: CASSLATGFTSSYEQYF

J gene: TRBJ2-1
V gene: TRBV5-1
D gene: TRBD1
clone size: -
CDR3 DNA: TGCGCCAGCAGCTTCTCGCTTGGGACAGGGGGGAATGAGCAGTTCTTC
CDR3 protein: CASSFSLGTGGNEQFF

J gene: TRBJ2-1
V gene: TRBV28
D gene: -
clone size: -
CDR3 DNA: TGTGCCAGCAGTGAGGTGGGCTACAATGAGCAGTTCTTC
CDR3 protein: CASSEVGYNEQFF

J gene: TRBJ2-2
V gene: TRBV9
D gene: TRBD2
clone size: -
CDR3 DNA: TGTGCCAGCAGCGTAGCTGAAGCGGGAGACACCGGGGAGCTGTTTTTT
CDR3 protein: CASSVAEAGDTGELFF

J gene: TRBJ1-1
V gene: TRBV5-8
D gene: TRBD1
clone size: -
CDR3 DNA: TGTGCCAGCAGCAGAGACAGGGGGCGCCTGAACACTGAAGCTTTCTTT
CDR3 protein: CASSRDRGRLNTEAFF

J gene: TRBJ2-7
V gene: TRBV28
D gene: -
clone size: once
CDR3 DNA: TGTGCCAGCAGCTTCAGGGACATTCTCTGGGAGCAGTACTTC
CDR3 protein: CASSFRDILWEQYF

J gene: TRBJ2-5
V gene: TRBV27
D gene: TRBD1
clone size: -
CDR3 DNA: TGTGCCAGCAGTCTAGGGACAGGGTGGGAGACCCAGTACTTC
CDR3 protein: CASSLGTGWETQYF